This is a list of T cell receptor beta chains from one sample in a study of blood T cells in healthy people across ages. TCRdb processed the 5' RACE reads anew with MiXCR; each CDR3 protein has one entry. In the table there are approximately 1.5 million distinct CDR3 sequences, around 40% of which are singletons. The specimen was blood. Receptors were obtained from a woman aged 18-29 years in good health. Both conserved end residues are part of each CDR3. A D gene is named only where the DNA matches it firmly. Where a row states a size, it is once, few, many or the class of an expanded clone; other rows omit it.

TRBJ2-1 NA TRBV6-2/TRBV6-3 few TGTGCCAGCAGCCATTCGGGGGAGGCCTGGAATGAGCAGTTCTTC CASSHSGEAWNEQFF
TRBJ2-3 NA TRBV5-1 NA TGCGCCAGCAGCTTGGCTTCCGGTTGGTCAGATGCGCAGTATTTT CASSLASGWSDAQYF
TRBJ2-3 NA TRBV6-6 few TGTGCCAGCAGTCCTCCCCCGGTCAGGGGCACAGATACGCAGTATTTT CASSPPPVRGTDTQYF
TRBJ2-7 NA TRBV20-1 NA TGCAGTGCTAGAGCGGTGGGGGTCTCAATTTCCTCCTACGAGCAGTACTTC CSARAVGVSISSYEQYF
TRBJ1-2 NA TRBV2 NA TGTGCCAGCAGTGATAGACAGGAGATCGATGGCTACACCTTC CASSDRQEIDGYTF
TRBJ2-4 TRBD1 TRBV7-2 NA TGTGCCAGCAGCTTAGGAAGGGGGCCGGAAAACATTCAGTACTTC CASSLGRGPENIQYF
TRBJ2-1 TRBD2 TRBV20-1 once TGCAGTGCCCCCGGGTCTAGCGGGAACTACAATGAGCAGTTCTTC CSAPGSSGNYNEQFF
TRBJ2-3 NA TRBV25-1 few TGTGCCAGCAGTTACTCCGGGAGCAGCACAGATACGCAGTATTTT CASSYSGSSTDTQYF
TRBJ2-1 NA TRBV4-3 few TGCGCCAGCAGCCAAGAACCAGGGTCTGAGGAGCAGTTCTTC CASSQEPGSEEQFF
TRBJ2-7 NA TRBV14 few TGTGCCAGCAGCCCAGCGAGGTCTTCAAACGAGCAGTACTTC CASSPARSSNEQYF
TRBJ1-2 NA TRBV12-5 few TGTGCTTCGTCTGCCGAGACAGCTAACGATGGCTACACCTTC CASSAETANDGYTF
TRBJ2-7 NA TRBV29-1 NA TGCAGCGTTGGTGGACAGTATAGCTCCTACGAGCAGTACTTC CSVGGQYSSYEQYF
TRBJ2-2 NA TRBV7-9 NA TGTGCCAGCAGCTTAATCTCGGACACCGGGGAGCTGTTTTTT CASSLISDTGELFF
TRBJ2-1 NA TRBV4-3 NA TGCGCCAGCAGCCAAGCAACTACGGCCTACTACAATGAGCAGTTCTTC CASSQATTAYYNEQFF
TRBJ2-1 NA TRBV30 NA TGTGCCTGGAGTGGTGTTGCGGTATACAATGAGCAGTTCTTC CAWSGVAVYNEQFF
TRBJ1-1 TRBD1 TRBV6-5 many TGTGCCAGCAGTTACGTGGGACAGGGCTATAGGAGCACTGAAGCTTTCTTT CASSYVGQGYRSTEAFF
TRBJ1-6 TRBD1 TRBV12-3/TRBV12-4 NA TGTGCCAGCAGTGCCGGGACAGGGGCTTTTCCCCTCCACTTT CASSAGTGAFPLHF
TRBJ2-5 NA TRBV6-5 few TGTGCCAGCAGTTACCAGGCGGAACAAGAGACCCAGTACTTC CASSYQAEQETQYF
TRBJ2-3 NA TRBV28 few TGTGCCAGCAGTTTATGGGAATATCTGAGCACAGATACGCAGTATTTT CASSLWEYLSTDTQYF
TRBJ2-1 NA TRBV4-3 NA TGCGCCAGCAGCCAAGGTCGAATAGGCGCCTACAATGAGCAGTTCTTC CASSQGRIGAYNEQFF
TRBJ2-1 TRBD1 TRBV27 NA TGTGCCAGCAGTTTTCTCCCGACAGGGGGCACCTACAATGAGCAGTTCTTC CASSFLPTGGTYNEQFF
TRBJ2-7 TRBD1 TRBV29-1 many TGCAGCGTAGGACAGGGCCGCGACGAGCAGTACTTC CSVGQGRDEQYF
TRBJ1-1 TRBD1 TRBV5-1 NA TGCGCCAGCAGCTTGGCCAGGGACAGATATTATAACACTGAAGCTTTCTTT CASSLARDRYYNTEAFF
TRBJ2-7 NA TRBV7-3 NA TGTGCCAGCAGCCAGAGCTCCTACAATGAGCAGTACTTC CASSQSSYNEQYF
TRBJ2-1 TRBD2 TRBV7-7 NA TGTGCCAGCAGCTCCGGACGGCGGGGGGACAATGAGCAGTTCTTC CASSSGRRGDNEQFF
TRBJ2-7 NA TRBV4-3 NA TGCGCCAGCAGCCAACAAAGACAGATTTACAATGAGCAGTACTTC CASSQQRQIYNEQYF
TRBJ2-7 TRBD2 TRBV6-2/TRBV6-3 NA TGTGCCAGCAGTCGGCTCGGGACTAGCGGGAGTCCCTACGAGCAGTACTTC CASSRLGTSGSPYEQYF
TRBJ2-2 NA TRBV20-1 NA TGCAGTGCTCATACGACGAACACCGGGGAGCTGTTTTTT CSAHTTNTGELFF
TRBJ1-1 NA TRBV2 few TGTGCCAGCACTATGGAGAACACTGAAGCTTTCTTT CASTMENTEAFF
TRBJ1-4 NA TRBV6-1 once TGTGCCAGCAGCACTGTGACCAATGAAAAACTGTTTTTT CASSTVTNEKLFF
TRBJ1-1 NA TRBV20-1 NA TGCAGTGCTAGTCCCCCGGGGGTTCACACTGAAGCTTTCTTT CSASPPGVHTEAFF
TRBJ1-2 TRBD1 TRBV20-1 NA TGCAGTGCTGTGGGTACGGCCGGGACAGAATATGGCTACACCTTC CSAVGTAGTEYGYTF
TRBJ1-2 TRBD1 TRBV20-1 NA TGCAGTGCTAGCTTAGTACAGGGGATTGATGGCTACACCTTC CSASLVQGIDGYTF
TRBJ2-7 TRBD2 TRBV24-1 NA TGTGCCACCAGTGATTTAGGCCTAGCGGGAGGTTTAGGGGAGCAGTACTTC CATSDLGLAGGLGEQYF
TRBJ2-7 TRBD1 TRBV27 NA TGTGCCAGCAGTCCCCGGACAGGGGGAGGTCTCGAGCAGTACTTC CASSPRTGGGLEQYF
TRBJ1-2 TRBD1 TRBV27 few TGTGCCAGCAGGGATGGGACAGGACCTAACTATGGCTACACCTTC CASRDGTGPNYGYTF
TRBJ1-2 NA TRBV18 few TGTGCCAGCTCACCGATCGACAGCTATGGCTACACCTTC CASSPIDSYGYTF
TRBJ1-5 NA TRBV28 NA TGTGCCAGCAGTTTCCCGCGGTTGGGGGGAAGCAATCAGCCCCAGCATTTT CASSFPRLGGSNQPQHF
TRBJ1-2 TRBD1 TRBV25-1 few TGTGCCAGCAGTCGACAGGGGACGGGTGGCTACACCTTC CASSRQGTGGYTF
TRBJ2-3 TRBD2 TRBV2 few TGTGCCAGCGGCAGAGAGGCGGGAGTGGTAGATACGCAGTATTTT CASGREAGVVDTQYF
TRBJ2-3 NA TRBV7-2 NA TGTGCCAGCAGTCTTGGACCCCGCGGGGATACGCAGTATTTT CASSLGPRGDTQYF
TRBJ2-7 NA TRBV7-8 NA TGTGCCAGCAGCTTAGAGATAACGGGACATAGCTCCTACGAGCAGTACTTC CASSLEITGHSSYEQYF
TRBJ1-1 NA TRBV7-2 NA TGTGCCAGCAGCAACACCCCAGATAGGGGGGATGAAGCTTTCTTT CASSNTPDRGDEAFF
TRBJ2-3 TRBD1 TRBV5-1 many TGCGCCAGCAGCCAATGGACAGGGGGCACAGATACGCAGTATTTT CASSQWTGGTDTQYF
TRBJ2-1 NA TRBV29-1 NA TGCAGCGTTGGACGCGGGACTGCGCAGTTCTTC CSVGRGTAQFF
TRBJ1-3 NA TRBV6-6 NA TGTGCCAGCAGCCGAAGGGATTCTGGAAACACCATATATTTT CASSRRDSGNTIYF
TRBJ2-3 TRBD2 TRBV4-3 NA TGCGCCAGCAGCCATGCCCTAGCGGATGGAGATACGCAGTATTTT CASSHALADGDTQYF
TRBJ2-4 TRBD2 TRBV20-1 NA TGCAGTGCTAGCCAGCGGGGGGCTCCCCCAAACATTCAGTACTTC CSASQRGAPPNIQYF
TRBJ2-7 NA TRBV20-1 NA TGCAGTGCTAGGGCCCACGGGATCTCCTACAATGAGCAGTACTTC CSARAHGISYNEQYF
TRBJ1-1 NA TRBV29-1 NA TGCAGCGTTGAAGTCCGCGGGACTGAAGCTTTCTTT CSVEVRGTEAFF
TRBJ2-1 TRBD2 TRBV2 NA TGTGCCAGCAGTGGAACTCTAGCGGGGCTATACAATGAGCAGTTCTTC CASSGTLAGLYNEQFF
TRBJ1-2 NA TRBV20-1 few TGCAGTGCTAGAACCCAACAGGGTGACTATGGCTACACCTTC CSARTQQGDYGYTF
TRBJ2-7 NA TRBV6-5 NA TGTGCCAGCACCCAGGGATCAACGGGCGAGCAGTACTTC CASTQGSTGEQYF
TRBJ2-6 TRBD1 TRBV4-3 NA TGCGCCAGCAGCCAAGCAGGGGGCCCCTCTGGGGCCAACGTCCTGACTTTC CASSQAGGPSGANVLTF
TRBJ2-7 NA TRBV20-1 few TGCAGTGCTATCCAGGGGTCCTACGAGCAGTACTTC CSAIQGSYEQYF
TRBJ2-7 TRBD1 TRBV7-6 NA TGTGCCAGCAGCACCCGGGACAGCTCCTACGAGCAGTACTTC CASSTRDSSYEQYF
TRBJ2-7 TRBD2 TRBV2 few TGTGCCAGCAAAGGACTAGCGGTTTTCTACGAGCAGTACTTC CASKGLAVFYEQYF
TRBJ2-6 NA TRBV29-1 few TGCAGCGCCAGGGAGGCTGGGGCCAACGTCCTGACTTTC CSAREAGANVLTF